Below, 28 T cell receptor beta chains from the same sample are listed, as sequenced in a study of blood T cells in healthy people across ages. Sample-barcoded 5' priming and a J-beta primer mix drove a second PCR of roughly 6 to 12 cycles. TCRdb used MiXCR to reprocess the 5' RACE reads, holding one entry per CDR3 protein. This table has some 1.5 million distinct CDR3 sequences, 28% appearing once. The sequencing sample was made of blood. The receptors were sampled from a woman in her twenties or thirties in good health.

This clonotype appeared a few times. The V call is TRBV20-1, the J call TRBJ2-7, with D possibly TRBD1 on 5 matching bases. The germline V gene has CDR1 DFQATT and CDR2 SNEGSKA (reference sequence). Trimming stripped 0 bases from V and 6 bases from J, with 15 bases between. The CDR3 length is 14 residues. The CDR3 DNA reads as TGCAGTGCTAGAGATCTGGCAGGGCCCAGCGAGCAGTACTTC. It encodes CSARDLAGPSEQYF.

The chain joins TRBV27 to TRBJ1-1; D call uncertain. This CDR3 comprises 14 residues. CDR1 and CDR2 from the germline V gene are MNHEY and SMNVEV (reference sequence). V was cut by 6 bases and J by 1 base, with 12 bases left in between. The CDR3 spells CASRDEIRNTEAFF. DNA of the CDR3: TGTGCCAGCAGGGACGAGATCAGGAACACTGAAGCTTTCTTT.

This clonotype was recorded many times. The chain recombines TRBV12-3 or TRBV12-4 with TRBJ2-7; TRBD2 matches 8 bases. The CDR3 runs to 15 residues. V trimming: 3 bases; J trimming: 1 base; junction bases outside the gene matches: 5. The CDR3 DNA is TGTGCCAGCAGTTTCGGCGGGAGGAATTCCTACGAGCAGTACTTC. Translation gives CASSFGGRNSYEQYF.

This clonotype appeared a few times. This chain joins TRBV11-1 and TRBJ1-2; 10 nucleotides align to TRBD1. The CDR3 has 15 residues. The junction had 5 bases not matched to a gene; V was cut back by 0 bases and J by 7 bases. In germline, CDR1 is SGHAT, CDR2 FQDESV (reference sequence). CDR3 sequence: CASSLASGTGAGYTF. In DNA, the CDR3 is TGTGCCAGCAGCTTAGCCAGCGGGACAGGGGCTGGCTACACCTTC.

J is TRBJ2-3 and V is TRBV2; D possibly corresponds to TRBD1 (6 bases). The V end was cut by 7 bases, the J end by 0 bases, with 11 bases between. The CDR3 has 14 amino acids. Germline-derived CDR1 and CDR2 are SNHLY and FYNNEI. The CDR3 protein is CASKGDRSTDTQYF. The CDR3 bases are TGTGCCAGCAAAGGTGACAGGAGCACAGATACGCAGTATTTT.

The CDR3 DNA reads as TGTGCCAGCAGCGCCGAACAGGGAGGTGAAGCTTTCTTT. This gives the protein CASSAEQGGEAFF. The rearrangement links TRBV7-7 to TRBJ1-1; maybe TRBD1 (6 bases). This CDR3 has 13 residues. Germline loops: CDR1 SSHAT, CDR2 FNYEAQ (reference sequence). Trimming pared 5 bases from V and 7 bases from J, leaving 14 bases between.

CDR3 in amino acids: CASSYTEALNTEAFF. The CDR3 coding sequence is TGTGCCAGCAGTTACACAGAAGCATTGAACACTGAAGCTTTCTTT. The V gene is TRBV6-5, the J gene TRBJ1-1, with D unclear. The length of the CDR3 is 15 residues. V shed 2 bases and J shed 0 bases, with 10 bases lying between them. Germline values: CDR1 MNHEY, CDR2 SVGAGI.

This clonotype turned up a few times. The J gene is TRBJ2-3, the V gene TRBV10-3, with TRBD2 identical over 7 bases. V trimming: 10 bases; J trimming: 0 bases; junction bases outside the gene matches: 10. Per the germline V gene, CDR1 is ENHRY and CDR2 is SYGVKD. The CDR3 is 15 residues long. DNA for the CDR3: TGTGCCACCACAACGGGGGGTTCTAGCACAGATACGCAGTATTTT. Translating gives CATTTGGSSTDTQYF.

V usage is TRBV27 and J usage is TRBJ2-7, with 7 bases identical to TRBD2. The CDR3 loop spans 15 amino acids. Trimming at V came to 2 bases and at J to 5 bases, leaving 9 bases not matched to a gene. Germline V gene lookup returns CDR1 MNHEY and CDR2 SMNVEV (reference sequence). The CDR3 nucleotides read TGTGCCAGCAGTTTACGGGCGGGAGAACGCAACGAGCAGTACTTC. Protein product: CASSLRAGERNEQYF.

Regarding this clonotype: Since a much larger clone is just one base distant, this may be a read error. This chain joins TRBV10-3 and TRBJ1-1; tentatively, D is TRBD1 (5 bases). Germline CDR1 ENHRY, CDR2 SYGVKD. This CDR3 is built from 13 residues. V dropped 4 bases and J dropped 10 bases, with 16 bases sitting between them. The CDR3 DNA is TGTGCCATCAGTGCGCTACAGGTAGTAGGAGCTTTCTTT. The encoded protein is CAISALQVVGAFF.

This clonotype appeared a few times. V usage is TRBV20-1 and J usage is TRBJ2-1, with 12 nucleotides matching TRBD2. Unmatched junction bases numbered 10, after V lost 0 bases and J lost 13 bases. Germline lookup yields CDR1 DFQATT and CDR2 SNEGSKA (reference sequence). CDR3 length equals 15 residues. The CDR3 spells CSARDLLLAGGIQFF. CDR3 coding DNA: TGCAGTGCTAGAGATCTATTACTAGCGGGAGGAATACAGTTCTTC.

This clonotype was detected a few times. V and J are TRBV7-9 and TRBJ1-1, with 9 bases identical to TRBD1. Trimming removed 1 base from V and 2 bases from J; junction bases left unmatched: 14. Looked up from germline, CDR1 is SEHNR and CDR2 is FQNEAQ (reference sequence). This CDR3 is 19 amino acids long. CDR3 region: CASSLGILFGDRVNTEAFF. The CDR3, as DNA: TGTGCCAGCAGCTTAGGAATTCTATTCGGGGACAGGGTTAACACTGAAGCTTTCTTT.

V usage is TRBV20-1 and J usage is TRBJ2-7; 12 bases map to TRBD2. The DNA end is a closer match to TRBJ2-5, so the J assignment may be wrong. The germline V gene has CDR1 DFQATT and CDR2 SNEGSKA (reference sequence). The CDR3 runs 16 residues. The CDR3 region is CSAREGLAGSQETQYF. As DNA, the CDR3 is TGCAGTGCTAGGGAAGGACTAGCGGGATCTCAGGAGACCCAGTACTTC.

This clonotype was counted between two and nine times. In nucleotides, the CDR3 is TGTGCCAGCAGCCCCACGGCCCTCTCTAGCGGGAGGGAAGAGACCCAGTACTTC. It codes for CASSPTALSSGREETQYF. The rearrangement uses TRBV11-2 and TRBJ2-5; 12 bases align to TRBD2. The J segment lost 3 bases and the V segment lost 5 bases, leaving 13 bases of the junction unmatched. The CDR3 is 18 residues long. Germline CDR1 and CDR2: SGHAT and FQNNGV.

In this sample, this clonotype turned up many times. CDR3 region: CASSTSGGSSYNEQFF. The CDR3 nucleotides read TGTGCCAGCAGTACTAGCGGGGGTAGCTCCTACAATGAGCAGTTCTTC. J is TRBJ2-1 and V is TRBV12-3 or TRBV12-4; TRBD2 aligns across 11 bases. CDR3 length: 16 amino acids. The V gene end was trimmed by 5 bases and the J gene end by 0 bases; junction bases not matched to a gene: 3.

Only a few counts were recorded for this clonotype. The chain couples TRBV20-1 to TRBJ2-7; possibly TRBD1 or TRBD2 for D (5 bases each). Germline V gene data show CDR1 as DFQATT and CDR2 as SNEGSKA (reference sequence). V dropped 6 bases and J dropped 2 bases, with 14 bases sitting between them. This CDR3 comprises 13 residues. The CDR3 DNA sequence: TGCAGTGCCTCTCTCGGGGCGACCTACGAGCAGTACTTC. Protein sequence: CSASLGATYEQYF.

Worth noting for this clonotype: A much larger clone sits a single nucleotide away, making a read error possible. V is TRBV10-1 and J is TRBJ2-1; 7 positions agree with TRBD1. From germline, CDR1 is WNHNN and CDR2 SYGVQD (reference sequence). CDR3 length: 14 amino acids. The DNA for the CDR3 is TGCGCCAGCAGTGAGTCGACAGGGAACAATGAGGAGTTCTTC. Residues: CASSESTGNNEEFF.

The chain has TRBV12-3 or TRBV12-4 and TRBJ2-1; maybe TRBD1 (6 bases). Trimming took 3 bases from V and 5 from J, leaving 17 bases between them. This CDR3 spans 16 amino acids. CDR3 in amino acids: CASSLVNRELNNEQFF. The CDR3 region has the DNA TGTGCCAGCAGTTTGGTGAACAGGGAATTAAACAATGAGCAGTTCTTC.

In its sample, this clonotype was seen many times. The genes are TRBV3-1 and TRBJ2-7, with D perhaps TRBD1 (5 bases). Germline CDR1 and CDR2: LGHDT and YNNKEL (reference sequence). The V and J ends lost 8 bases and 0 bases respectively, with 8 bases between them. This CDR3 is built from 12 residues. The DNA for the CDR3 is TGTGCCAGCCAGGACACCTCCTACGAGCAGTACTTC. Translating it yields CASQDTSYEQYF.

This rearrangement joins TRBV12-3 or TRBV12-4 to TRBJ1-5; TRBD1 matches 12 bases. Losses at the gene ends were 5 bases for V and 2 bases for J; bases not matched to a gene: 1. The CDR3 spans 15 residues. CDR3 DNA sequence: TGTGCCAGCAGTGGGACAGGGGGCGGCAATCAGCCCCAGCATTTT. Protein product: CASSGTGGGNQPQHF.

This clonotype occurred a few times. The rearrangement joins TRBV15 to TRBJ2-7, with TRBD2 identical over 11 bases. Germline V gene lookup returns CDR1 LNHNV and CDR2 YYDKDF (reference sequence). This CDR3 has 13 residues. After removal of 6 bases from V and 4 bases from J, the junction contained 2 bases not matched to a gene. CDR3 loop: CATRGTSGYEQYF. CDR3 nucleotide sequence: TGTGCCACCAGGGGGACTAGCGGTTACGAGCAGTACTTC.

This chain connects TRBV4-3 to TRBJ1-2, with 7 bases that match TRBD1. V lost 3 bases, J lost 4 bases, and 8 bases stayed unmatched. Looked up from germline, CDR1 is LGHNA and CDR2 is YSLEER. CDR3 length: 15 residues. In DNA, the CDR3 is TGCGCCAGCAGCCACCCGGGACAGACTCCCTATGGCTACACCTTC. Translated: CASSHPGQTPYGYTF.

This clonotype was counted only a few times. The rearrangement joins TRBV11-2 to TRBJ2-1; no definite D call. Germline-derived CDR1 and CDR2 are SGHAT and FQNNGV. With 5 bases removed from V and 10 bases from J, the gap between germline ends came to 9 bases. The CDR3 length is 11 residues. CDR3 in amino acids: CASSTSQEQFF. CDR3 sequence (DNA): TGTGCCAGCAGCACCAGTCAGGAGCAGTTCTTC.

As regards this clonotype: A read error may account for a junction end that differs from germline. The CDR3 DNA reads TGTGCCAGCAGCTTAGGGGGCTTATGGAAACGGTTTTTT. Its translation is CASSLGGLWKRFF. The genes are TRBV7-6 and TRBJ1-4; maybe TRBD1 (5 bases). Germline values: CDR1 SGHVS, CDR2 FNYEAQ. This CDR3 is built from 13 residues.

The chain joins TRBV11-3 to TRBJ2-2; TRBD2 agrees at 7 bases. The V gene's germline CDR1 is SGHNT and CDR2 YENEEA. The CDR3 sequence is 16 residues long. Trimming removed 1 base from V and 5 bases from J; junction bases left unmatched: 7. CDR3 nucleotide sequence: TGTGCCAGCAGCTTAGTCGCGGGAGTGGGAACCGGGGAGCTGTTTTTT. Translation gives CASSLVAGVGTGELFF. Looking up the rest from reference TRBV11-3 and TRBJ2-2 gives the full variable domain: EAGVVQSPRYKIIEKKQPVAFWCNPISGHNTLYWYLQNLGQGPELLIRYENEEAVDDSQLPKDRFSAERLKGVDSTLKIQPAELGDSAVYLCASSLVAGVGTGELFFGEGSRLTVL.

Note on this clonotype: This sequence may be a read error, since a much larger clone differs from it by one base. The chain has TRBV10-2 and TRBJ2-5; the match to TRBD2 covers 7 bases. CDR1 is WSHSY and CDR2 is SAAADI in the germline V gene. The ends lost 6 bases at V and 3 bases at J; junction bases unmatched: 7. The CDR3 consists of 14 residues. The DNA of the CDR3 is TGCGCCAGCAGGGAAGCGGGACTCAAAGAGACCCAGTACTTC. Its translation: CASREAGLKETQYF.

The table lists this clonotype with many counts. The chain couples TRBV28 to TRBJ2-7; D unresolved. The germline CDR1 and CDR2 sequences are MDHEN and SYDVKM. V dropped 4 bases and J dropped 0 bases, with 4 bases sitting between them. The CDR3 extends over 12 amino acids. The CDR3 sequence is CASSWYSYEQYF. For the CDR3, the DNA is TGTGCCAGCAGTTGGTACTCCTACGAGCAGTACTTC.

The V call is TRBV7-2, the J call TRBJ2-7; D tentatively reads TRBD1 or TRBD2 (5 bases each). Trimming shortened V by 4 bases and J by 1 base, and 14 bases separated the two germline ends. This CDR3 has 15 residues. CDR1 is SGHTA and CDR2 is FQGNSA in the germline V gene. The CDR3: CASSSRGGQSYEQYF. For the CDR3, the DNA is TGTGCCAGCAGCTCCCGGGGCGGGCAGTCCTACGAGCAGTACTTC.